This paragraph covers one T cell receptor (beta chain) sequence. The antigen remains unidentified. One junction end disagrees with the germline gene, perhaps due to a read error. The template, around 540 ng total RNA, yielded TCR beta cDNA made with a constant-region primer. Sequencing libraries for TCR beta derived from three nested multiplex PCR rounds that used slightly modified ARM-PCR. A C-beta reverse primer was combined with TRBV1-TRBV30 forward primers in the first two PCR rounds, and each round had approximately 9 cycles. TCRdb reprocessed the multiplex PCR reads with MiXCR, giving one entry per CDR3 protein. The sample lists fewer than 75,000 distinct CDR3 sequences; roughly two thirds were seen once. The data were taken from a study of tumor-infiltrating lymphocytes in primary liver carcinoma. In germline, CDR1 is SGHNT, CDR2 YYREEE (reference sequence). This CDR3 is built from 13 residues.

General study findings and limits: About 7-24% of top clones, no more, were shared by all five regions.

From roughly 18-30 mg of unsorted bulk tissue, DNA and RNA were co-extracted together. No patient had received treatment, and all had chronic HBV infection. This rearrangement joins TRBV5-4 to TRBJ2-1; D is perhaps TRBD2 (6 bases). The sequenced sample was liver tumor tissue from sampling region 4. Subset given: tumor region T4, right-lateral pole. The sequence was collected from a man aged 40-55 years with primary liver carcinoma and hepatitis B virus infection. The CDR3 DNA sequence: TGTGCCAGTAGCTTGCGGGATCACAATGAGCAGTTCTTC. This gives the protein CASSLRDHNEQFF.